The rows below give T cell receptor beta chains drawn from one sample of a study of Graves' ophthalmopathy and Graves' hyperthyroidism. From the multiplex PCR reads, TCRdb called clonotypes with MiXCR, one entry per CDR3 protein. The sample holds approximately 160,000 distinct CDR3 sequences, around two fifths seen once. Material: peripheral blood. These receptors came from a man aged 25-40 years with Graves' ophthalmopathy. CDR3s include the opening cysteine and the closing phenylalanine or tryptophan. D genes are given only for firm matches. Size is omitted from some rows. Given values are once, few, many or a class for expanded clones.

V: TRBV6-5; J: TRBJ1-5; D: -; size: few; CDR3: CASSYSSSLGLQPQHF; DNA: TGTGCCAGCAGTTACTCGAGTTCCCTGGGCCTTCAGCCCCAGCATTTT
V: TRBV2; J: TRBJ2-7; D: -; size: -; CDR3: CASLRTVAYEQYF; DNA: TGTGCCAGCCTCAGGACGGTAGCCTACGAGCAGTACTTC
V: TRBV27; J: TRBJ1-1; D: -; size: many; CDR3: CASSLSRQTEAFF; DNA: TGTGCCAGCAGTTTATCGAGGCAGACTGAAGCTTTCTTT
V: TRBV11-2; J: TRBJ2-1; D: -; size: -; CDR3: CASSLGGDGAYNEQFF; DNA: TGTGCCAGCAGCTTAGGGGGGGACGGTGCCTACAATGAGCAGTTCTTC
V: TRBV15; J: TRBJ2-7; D: TRBD2; size: -; CDR3: CATSRVDLASGSYEQYF; DNA: TGTGCCACCAGCAGAGTTGATTTGGCTAGCGGGAGCTACGAGCAGTACTTC
V: TRBV12-3/TRBV12-4; J: TRBJ2-7; D: TRBD1; size: many; CDR3: CAGMGQARNEQYF; DNA: TGTGCCGGCATGGGACAGGCTCGGAACGAGCAGTACTTC
V: TRBV30; J: TRBJ1-6; D: -; size: many; CDR3: CGTGSTYNSPLHF; DNA: TGTGGAACCGGGTCCACCTATAATTCACCCCTCCACTTT
V: TRBV29-1; J: TRBJ2-5; D: TRBD2; size: few; CDR3: CSFPGGETQYF; DNA: TGCAGCTTCCCGGGGGGGGAGACCCAGTACTTC
V: TRBV6-1; J: TRBJ2-4; D: -; size: -; CDR3: CASSEVLLPSKNIQYF; DNA: TGTGCCAGCAGTGAAGTGCTCTTGCCGTCCAAAAACATTCAGTACTTC
V: TRBV30; J: TRBJ1-5; D: -; size: many; CDR3: CAWSVGQPYQPQHF; DNA: TGTGCCTGGAGTGTAGGACAGCCCTATCAGCCCCAGCATTTT
V: TRBV12-3/TRBV12-4; J: TRBJ2-6; D: -; size: -; CDR3: CASSTGSPGANVLTF; DNA: TGTGCCAGCAGTACCGGGAGTCCTGGGGCCAACGTCCTGACTTTC
V: TRBV6-2/TRBV6-3; J: TRBJ1-5; D: TRBD1; size: -; CDR3: CASSQTGLSLRSNQPQHF; DNA: TGTGCCAGCAGCCAGACAGGGTTGAGCCTGCGGAGCAATCAGCCCCAGCATTTT
V: TRBV27; J: TRBJ2-7; D: -; size: once; CDR3: CASSLNLQESSYEQYF; DNA: TGTGCCAGCAGTTTAAACCTCCAGGAGAGCTCCTACGAGCAGTACTTC
V: TRBV12-3/TRBV12-4; J: TRBJ1-2; D: -; size: many; CDR3: CASSPILGNYGYTF; DNA: TGTGCCAGCAGCCCCATTTTAGGCAACTATGGCTACACCTTC
V: TRBV5-1; J: TRBJ2-7; D: TRBD1; size: -; CDR3: CASSSIGQGPYEQYF; DNA: TGCGCCAGCAGCTCCATCGGACAGGGCCCCTACGAGCAGTACTTC
V: TRBV6-9; J: TRBJ1-6; D: -; size: many; CDR3: CASSASGF; DNA: TGTGCCAGCAGTGCATCGGGGTTT
V: TRBV12-3/TRBV12-4; J: TRBJ1-2; D: -; size: -; CDR3: CASSTQENYGYTF; DNA: TGTGCCAGCAGTACCCAGGAGAACTATGGCTACACCTTC
V: TRBV12-3/TRBV12-4; J: TRBJ1-1; D: TRBD1; size: few; CDR3: CASSTRQGTNTEAFF; DNA: TGTGCCAGCAGTACCAGACAGGGGACAAACACTGAAGCTTTCTTT
V: TRBV12-3/TRBV12-4; J: TRBJ2-7; D: TRBD1; size: -; CDR3: CASSLATGGPEEQYF; DNA: TGTGCCAGCAGTTTAGCAACAGGGGGCCCGGAGGAGCAGTACTTC
V: TRBV28; J: TRBJ2-7; D: -; size: many; CDR3: CASSLVLGEQYF; DNA: TGTGCCAGCAGTTTGGTCTTGGGGGAGCAGTACTTC
V: TRBV10-3; J: TRBJ1-1; D: TRBD1; size: many; CDR3: CAISEFGQGNTEAFF; DNA: TGTGCCATCAGTGAGTTCGGACAGGGTAACACTGAAGCTTTCTTT
V: TRBV20-1; J: TRBJ2-7; D: -; size: -; CDR3: CSAKRQSHEQYF; DNA: TGCAGTGCAAAAAGACAGTCCCACGAGCAGTACTTC
V: TRBV6-5; J: TRBJ2-5; D: TRBD2; size: many; CDR3: CASSYLAGSGPQETQYF; DNA: TGTGCCAGCAGTTACTTAGCGGGTTCCGGCCCTCAAGAGACCCAGTACTTC
V: TRBV20-1; J: TRBJ1-1; D: -; size: -; CDR3: CSALSREAFF; DNA: TGCAGTGCCCTATCAAGAGAAGCTTTCTTT
V: TRBV6-2/TRBV6-3; J: TRBJ2-2; D: -; size: many; CDR3: CASSYLRLVGNTGELFF; DNA: TGTGCCAGCAGTTACCTGAGACTAGTGGGGAACACCGGGGAGCTGTTTTTT
V: TRBV20-1; J: TRBJ1-1; D: TRBD1; size: many; CDR3: CSARPRDRLRYAEAFF; DNA: TGCAGTGCGAGACCGCGGGACAGACTCCGCTACGCTGAAGCTTTCTTT
V: TRBV7-8; J: TRBJ1-6; D: -; size: few; CDR3: CASSPKDTLGSPLHF; DNA: TGTGCCAGCAGCCCAAAGGACACCCTTGGTTCACCCCTCCACTTT
V: TRBV7-2; J: TRBJ1-2; D: -; size: -; CDR3: CASSLAKGGGYTF; DNA: TGTGCCAGCAGCTTAGCGAAGGGAGGAGGCTACACCTTC
V: TRBV11-2; J: TRBJ2-5; D: -; size: -; CDR3: CASSLISGGPETQYF; DNA: TGTGCCAGCAGCTTAATCTCGGGGGGCCCAGAGACCCAGTACTTC
V: TRBV5-1; J: TRBJ2-7; D: -; size: many; CDR3: CASSPPDTLYEQYF; DNA: TGCGCCAGCAGCCCCCCGGACACACTCTACGAGCAGTACTTC
V: TRBV13; J: TRBJ2-5; D: -; size: many; CDR3: CASSLGRETQYF; DNA: TGTGCCAGCAGCTTAGGCCGGGAGACCCAGTACTTC
V: TRBV15; J: TRBJ1-5; D: TRBD1; size: medium-sized; CDR3: CATSRQGTYNQPQHF; DNA: TGTGCCACCAGCCGACAGGGGACATATAATCAGCCCCAGCATTTT
V: TRBV19; J: TRBJ1-3; D: -; size: many; CDR3: CASSIDLDPETGNTIYF; DNA: TGTGCCAGTAGTATAGATCTCGACCCCGAGACCGGAAACACCATATATTTT
V: TRBV28; J: TRBJ2-7; D: TRBD2; size: -; CDR3: CASSFRGLANEQYF; DNA: TGTGCCAGCAGTTTTAGAGGACTAGCAAACGAGCAGTACTTC
V: TRBV30; J: TRBJ2-7; D: -; size: many; CDR3: CAISPGSYSYEQYF; DNA: TGTGCCATAAGTCCGGGATCATACTCCTACGAGCAGTACTTC
V: TRBV28; J: TRBJ2-5; D: -; size: many; CDR3: CASREGAQYQETQYF; DNA: TGTGCCAGCAGGGAGGGGGCCCAGTACCAAGAGACCCAGTACTTC
V: TRBV10-3; J: TRBJ2-7; D: -; size: -; CDR3: CAINQDRTTTYEQYF; DNA: TGTGCCATCAACCAAGACCGAACTACCACCTACGAGCAGTACTTC
V: TRBV13; J: TRBJ2-2; D: -; size: many; CDR3: CASSLWDTANTGELFF; DNA: TGTGCCAGCAGCTTATGGGACACCGCGAACACCGGGGAGCTGTTTTTT
V: TRBV27; J: TRBJ2-2; D: -; size: many; CDR3: CASSYAGELFF; DNA: TGTGCCAGCAGTTACGCCGGGGAGCTGTTTTTT
V: TRBV11-2; J: TRBJ2-5; D: -; size: few; CDR3: CASSLTLSGGGETQYF; DNA: TGTGCCAGCAGCCTCACACTCTCAGGGGGAGGAGAGACCCAGTACTTC
V: TRBV4-2; J: TRBJ2-4; D: -; size: many; CDR3: CASSQDLRGRYIQYF; DNA: TGTGCCAGCAGCCAAGATCTCCGGGGCCGGTACATTCAGTACTTC
V: TRBV12-3/TRBV12-4; J: TRBJ2-7; D: -; size: many; CDR3: CASSLDPKYEQYF; DNA: TGTGCCAGCAGTTTAGACCCAAAGTACGAGCAGTACTTC
V: TRBV29-1; J: TRBJ2-5; D: -; size: many; CDR3: CSAPDSQETQYF; DNA: TGCAGCGCCCCGGACTCCCAAGAGACCCAGTACTTC
V: TRBV6-1; J: TRBJ1-6; D: TRBD1; size: -; CDR3: CASSRDRSSYNSPLHF; DNA: TGTGCCAGCAGTAGGGACAGGAGCTCCTATAATTCACCCCTCCACTTT
V: TRBV29-1; J: TRBJ2-7; D: -; size: -; CDR3: CSVEVPQGGASYEQYF; DNA: TGCAGCGTTGAAGTTCCCCAGGGGGGGGCTTCCTACGAGCAGTACTTC
V: TRBV2; J: TRBJ1-3; D: -; size: -; CDR3: CASSEFDASGNTIYF; DNA: TGTGCCAGCAGTGAATTTGATGCCTCTGGAAACACCATATATTTT
V: TRBV11-3; J: TRBJ2-7; D: -; size: -; CDR3: CASSPRGGYEQYF; DNA: TGTGCCAGCAGCCCCCGTGGTGGTTACGAGCAGTACTTC
V: TRBV2; J: TRBJ2-7; D: -; size: many; CDR3: CASSDEDASRYEQYF; DNA: TGTGCCAGCAGTGATGAGGACGCGTCACGCTACGAGCAGTACTTC
V: TRBV4-3; J: TRBJ1-1; D: -; size: many; CDR3: CASSQVDWGEAFF; DNA: TGCGCCAGCAGCCAAGTTGATTGGGGTGAAGCTTTCTTT